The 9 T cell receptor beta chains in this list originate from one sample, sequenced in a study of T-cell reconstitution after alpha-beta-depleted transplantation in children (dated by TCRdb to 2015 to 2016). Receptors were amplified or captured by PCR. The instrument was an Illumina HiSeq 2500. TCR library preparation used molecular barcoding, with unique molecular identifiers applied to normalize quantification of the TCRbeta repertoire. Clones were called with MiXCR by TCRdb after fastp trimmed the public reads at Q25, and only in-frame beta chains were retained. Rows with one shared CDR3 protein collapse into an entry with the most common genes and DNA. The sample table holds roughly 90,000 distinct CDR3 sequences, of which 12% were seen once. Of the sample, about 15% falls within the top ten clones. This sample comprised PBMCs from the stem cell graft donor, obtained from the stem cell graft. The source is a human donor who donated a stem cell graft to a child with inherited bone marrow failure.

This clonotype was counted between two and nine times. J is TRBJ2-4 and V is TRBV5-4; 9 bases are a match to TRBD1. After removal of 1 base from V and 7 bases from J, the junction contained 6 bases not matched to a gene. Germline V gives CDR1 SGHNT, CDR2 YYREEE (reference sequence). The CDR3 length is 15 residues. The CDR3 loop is CASSLPGQGNNIQYF. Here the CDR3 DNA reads TGTGCCAGCAGCTTGCCGGGACAGGGAAATAACATTCAGTACTTC. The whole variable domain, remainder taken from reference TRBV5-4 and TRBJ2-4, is ETGVTQSPTHLIKTRGQQVTLRCSSQSGHNTVSWYQQALGQGPQFIFQYYREEENGRGNFPPRFSGLQFPNYSSELNVNALELDDSALYLCASSLPGQGNNIQYFGAGTRLSVL.

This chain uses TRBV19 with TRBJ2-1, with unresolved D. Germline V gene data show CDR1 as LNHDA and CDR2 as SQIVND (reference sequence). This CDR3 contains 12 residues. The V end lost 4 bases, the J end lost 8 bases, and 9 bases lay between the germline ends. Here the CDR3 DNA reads TGTGCCAGTAGTAGAACAGAGGATGAGCAGTTCTTC. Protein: CASSRTEDEQFF.

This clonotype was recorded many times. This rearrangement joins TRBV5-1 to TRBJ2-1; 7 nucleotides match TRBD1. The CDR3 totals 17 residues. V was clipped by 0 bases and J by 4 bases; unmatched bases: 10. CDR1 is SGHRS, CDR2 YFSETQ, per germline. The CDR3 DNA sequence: TGCGCCAGCAGCTTGGGCTATAGGGACAGATTTTACAATGAGCAGTTCTTC. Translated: CASSLGYRDRFYNEQFF.

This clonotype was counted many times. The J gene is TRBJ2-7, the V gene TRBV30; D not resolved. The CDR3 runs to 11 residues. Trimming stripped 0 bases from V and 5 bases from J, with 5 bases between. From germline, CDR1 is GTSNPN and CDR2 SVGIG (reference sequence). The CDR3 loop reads CAWSVANEQYF. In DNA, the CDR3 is TGTGCCTGGAGTGTGGCGAACGAGCAGTACTTC. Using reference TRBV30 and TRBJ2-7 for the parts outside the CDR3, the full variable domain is SQTIHQWPATLVQPVGSPLSLECTVEGTSNPNLYWYRQAAGRGLQLLFYSVGIGQISSEVPQNLSASRPQDRQFILSSKKLLLSDSGFYLCAWSVANEQYFGPGTRLTVT.

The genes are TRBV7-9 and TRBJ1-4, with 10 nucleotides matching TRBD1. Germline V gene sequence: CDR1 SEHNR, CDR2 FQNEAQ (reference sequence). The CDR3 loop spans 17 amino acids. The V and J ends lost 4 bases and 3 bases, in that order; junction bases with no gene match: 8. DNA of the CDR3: TGTGCCAGCAGCTCCCGGGACAGGGGAATTGCTAATGAAAAACTGTTTTTT. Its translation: CASSSRDRGIANEKLFF.

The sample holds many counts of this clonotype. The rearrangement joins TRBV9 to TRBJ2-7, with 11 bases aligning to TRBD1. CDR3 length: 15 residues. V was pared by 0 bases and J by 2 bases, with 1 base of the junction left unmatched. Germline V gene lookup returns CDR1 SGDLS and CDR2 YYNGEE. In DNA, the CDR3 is TGTGCCAGCAGCGTAGGGACAGGGGGCACCTACGAGCAGTACTTC. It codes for CASSVGTGGTYEQYF. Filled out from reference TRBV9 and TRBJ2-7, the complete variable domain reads DSGVTQTPKHLITATGQRVTLRCSPRSGDLSVYWYQQSLDQGLQFLIQYYNGEERAKGNILERFSAQQFPDLHSELNLSSLELGDSALYFCASSVGTGGTYEQYFGPGTRLTVT.

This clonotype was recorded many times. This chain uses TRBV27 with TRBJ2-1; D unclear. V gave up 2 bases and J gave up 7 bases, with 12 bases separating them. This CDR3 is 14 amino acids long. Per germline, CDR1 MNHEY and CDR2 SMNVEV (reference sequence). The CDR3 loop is CASSLRNPNNEQFF. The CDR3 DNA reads TGTGCCAGCAGTTTACGTAACCCGAATAATGAGCAGTTCTTC.

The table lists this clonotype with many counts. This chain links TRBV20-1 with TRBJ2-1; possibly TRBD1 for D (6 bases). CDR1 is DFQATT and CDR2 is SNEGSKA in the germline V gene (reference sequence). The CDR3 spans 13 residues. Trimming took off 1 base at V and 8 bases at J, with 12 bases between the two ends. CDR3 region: CSARVLQGYEQFF. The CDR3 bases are TGCAGTGCTAGAGTACTCCAGGGGTATGAGCAGTTCTTC.

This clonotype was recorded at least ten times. The CDR3 nucleotides are TGTGCCAGCAGTCTTACCGGGACAGGGGCCGATGAGCAGTTCTTC. It specifies CASSLTGTGADEQFF. The V gene is TRBV9, the J gene TRBJ2-1; 10 bases line up with TRBD1. V shed 5 bases and J 8 bases; nucleotides not matched to a gene: 10. The germline gives CDR1 SGDLS, CDR2 YYNGEE. CDR3 length: 15 residues.